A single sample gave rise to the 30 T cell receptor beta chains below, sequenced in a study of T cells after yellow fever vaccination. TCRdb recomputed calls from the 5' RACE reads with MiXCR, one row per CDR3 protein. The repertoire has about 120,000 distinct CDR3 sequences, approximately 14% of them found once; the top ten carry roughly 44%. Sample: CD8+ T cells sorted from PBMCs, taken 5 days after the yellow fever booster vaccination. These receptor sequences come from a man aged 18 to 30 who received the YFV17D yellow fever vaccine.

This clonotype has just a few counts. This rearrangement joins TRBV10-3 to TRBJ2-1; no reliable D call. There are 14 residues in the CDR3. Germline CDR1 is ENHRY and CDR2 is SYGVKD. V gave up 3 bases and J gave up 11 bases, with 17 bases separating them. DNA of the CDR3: TGTGCCATCAGTGATGCGGTGTCCCCGTGGAAGCAGTTCTTC. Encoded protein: CAISDAVSPWKQFF.

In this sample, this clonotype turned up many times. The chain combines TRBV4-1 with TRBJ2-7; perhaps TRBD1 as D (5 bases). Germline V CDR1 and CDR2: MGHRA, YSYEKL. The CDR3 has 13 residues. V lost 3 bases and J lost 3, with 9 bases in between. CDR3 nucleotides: TGCGCCAGCAGCCAGGCAGGGTTCTACGAGCAGTACTTC. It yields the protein CASSQAGFYEQYF.

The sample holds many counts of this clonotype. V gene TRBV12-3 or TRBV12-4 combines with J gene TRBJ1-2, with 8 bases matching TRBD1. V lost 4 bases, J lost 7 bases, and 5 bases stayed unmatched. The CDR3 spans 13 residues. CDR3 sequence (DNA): TGTGCCAGCAGTTCGACAGGGGAGCCTGGCTACACCTTC. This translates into CASSSTGEPGYTF.

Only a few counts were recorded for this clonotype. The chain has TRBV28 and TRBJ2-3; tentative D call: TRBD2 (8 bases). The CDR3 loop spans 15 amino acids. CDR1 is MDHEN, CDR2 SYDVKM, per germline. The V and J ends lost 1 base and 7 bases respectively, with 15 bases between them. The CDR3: CASSLFGTRGHTQYF. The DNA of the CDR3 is TGTGCCAGCAGTTTATTTGGGACTAGGGGGCATACGCAGTATTTT.

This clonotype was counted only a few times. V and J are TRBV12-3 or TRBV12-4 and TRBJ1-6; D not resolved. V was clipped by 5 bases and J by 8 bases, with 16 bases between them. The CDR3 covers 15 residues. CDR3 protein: CASSALEDWDSPLHF. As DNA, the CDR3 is TGTGCCAGCAGTGCCTTGGAGGATTGGGATTCACCCCTCCACTTT.

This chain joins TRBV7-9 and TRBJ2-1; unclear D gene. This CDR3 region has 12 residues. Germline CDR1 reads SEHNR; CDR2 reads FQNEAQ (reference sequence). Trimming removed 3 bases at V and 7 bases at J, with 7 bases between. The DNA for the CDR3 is TGTGCCAGCAGCTTTCAGGTGAATGAGCAGTTCTTC. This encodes CASSFQVNEQFF.

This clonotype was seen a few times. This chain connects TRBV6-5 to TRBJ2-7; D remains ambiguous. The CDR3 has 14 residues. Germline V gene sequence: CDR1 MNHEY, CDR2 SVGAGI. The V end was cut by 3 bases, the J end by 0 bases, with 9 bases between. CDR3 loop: CASSYYGYSYEQYF. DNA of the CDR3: TGTGCCAGCAGTTATTATGGGTACTCCTACGAGCAGTACTTC.

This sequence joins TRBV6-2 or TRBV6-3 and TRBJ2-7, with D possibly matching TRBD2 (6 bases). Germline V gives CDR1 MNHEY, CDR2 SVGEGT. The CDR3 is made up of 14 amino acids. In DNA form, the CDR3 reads TGTGCCAGCAGTGACTCCGGAGGGCCCTACGAGCAGTACGTC. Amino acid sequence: CASSDSGGPYEQYV.

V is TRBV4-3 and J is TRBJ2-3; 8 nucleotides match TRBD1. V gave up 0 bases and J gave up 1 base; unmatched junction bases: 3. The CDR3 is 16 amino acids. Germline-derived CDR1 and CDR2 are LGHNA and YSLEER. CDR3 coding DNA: TGCGCCAGCAGCCAAGACACGGGACAGGGCACAGATACGCAGTATTTT. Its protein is CASSQDTGQGTDTQYF.

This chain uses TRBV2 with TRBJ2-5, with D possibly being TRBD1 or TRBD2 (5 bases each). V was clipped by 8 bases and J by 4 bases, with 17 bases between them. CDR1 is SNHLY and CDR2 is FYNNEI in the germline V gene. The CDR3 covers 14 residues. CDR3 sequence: CASLGTEAPETQYF. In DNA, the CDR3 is TGTGCCAGCCTTGGGACGGAGGCCCCAGAGACCCAGTACTTC.

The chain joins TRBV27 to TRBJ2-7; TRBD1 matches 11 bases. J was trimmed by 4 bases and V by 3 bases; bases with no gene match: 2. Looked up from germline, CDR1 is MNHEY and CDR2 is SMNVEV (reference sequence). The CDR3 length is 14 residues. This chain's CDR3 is CASSFGTGGYEQYF. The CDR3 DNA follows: TGTGCCAGCAGTTTTGGGACAGGGGGGTACGAGCAGTACTTC.

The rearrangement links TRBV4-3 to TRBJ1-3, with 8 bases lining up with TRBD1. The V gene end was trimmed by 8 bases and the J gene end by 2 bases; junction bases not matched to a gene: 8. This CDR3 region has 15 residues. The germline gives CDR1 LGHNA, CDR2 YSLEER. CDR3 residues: CASGLDREAGNTIYF. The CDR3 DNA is TGCGCCAGCGGACTGGACAGGGAGGCTGGAAACACCATATATTTT.

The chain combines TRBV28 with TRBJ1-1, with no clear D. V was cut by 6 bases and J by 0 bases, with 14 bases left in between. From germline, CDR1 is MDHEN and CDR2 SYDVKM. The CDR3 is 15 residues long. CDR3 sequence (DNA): TGTGCCAGCAGACGCCTGGGAGGGTTGAACACTGAAGCTTTCTTT. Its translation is CASRRLGGLNTEAFF.

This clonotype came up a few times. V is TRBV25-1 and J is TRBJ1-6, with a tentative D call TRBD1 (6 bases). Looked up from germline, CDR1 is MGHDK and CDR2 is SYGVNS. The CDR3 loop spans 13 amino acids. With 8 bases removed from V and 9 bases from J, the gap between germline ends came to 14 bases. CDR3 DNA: TGTGCCAGCGGGTGGGGGGGCGGTTCACCCCTCCACTTT. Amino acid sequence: CASGWGGGSPLHF.

CDR3: CASGDRQIGPYEQYV. The CDR3 region has the DNA TGTGCCAGCGGGGACCGACAGATAGGACCCTACGAGCAGTACGTC. This rearrangement joins TRBV28 to TRBJ2-7; D could derive from TRBD1 or TRBD2 (5 bases each). The CDR3 is 15 amino acids. Germline V gene sequence: CDR1 MDHEN, CDR2 SYDVKM. V was clipped by 8 bases and J by 2 bases, with 19 bases between them.

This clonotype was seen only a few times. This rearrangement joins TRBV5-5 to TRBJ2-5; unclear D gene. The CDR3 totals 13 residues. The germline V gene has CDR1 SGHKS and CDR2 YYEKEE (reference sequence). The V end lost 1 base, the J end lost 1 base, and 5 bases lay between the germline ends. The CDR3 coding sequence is TGTGCCAGCAGCTTGACCCCCCAAGAGACCCAGTACTTC. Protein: CASSLTPQETQYF.

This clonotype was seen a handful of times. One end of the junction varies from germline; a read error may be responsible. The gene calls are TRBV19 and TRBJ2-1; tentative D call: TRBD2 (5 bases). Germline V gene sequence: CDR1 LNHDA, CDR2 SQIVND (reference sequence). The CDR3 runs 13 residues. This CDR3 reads CASSIASYSEQFF. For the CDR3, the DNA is TGTGCCAGTAGTATCGCTAGCTACAGTGAGCAGTTCTTC.

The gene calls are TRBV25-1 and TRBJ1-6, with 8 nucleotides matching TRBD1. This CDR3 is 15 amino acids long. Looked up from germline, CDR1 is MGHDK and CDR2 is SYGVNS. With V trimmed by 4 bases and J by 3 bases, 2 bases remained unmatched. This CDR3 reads CASSAGGFYNSPLHF. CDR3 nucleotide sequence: TGTGCCAGCAGTGCAGGGGGCTTCTATAATTCACCCCTCCACTTT.

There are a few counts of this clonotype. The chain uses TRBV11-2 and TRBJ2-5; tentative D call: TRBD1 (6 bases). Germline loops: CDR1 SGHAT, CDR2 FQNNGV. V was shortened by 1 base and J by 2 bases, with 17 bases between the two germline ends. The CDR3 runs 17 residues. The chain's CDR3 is CASSLVHGRTAQETQYF. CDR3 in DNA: TGTGCCAGCAGCTTAGTTCATGGTAGGACAGCTCAAGAGACCCAGTACTTC. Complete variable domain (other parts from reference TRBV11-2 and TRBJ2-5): EAGVAQSPRYKIIEKRQSVAFWCNPISGHATLYWYQQILGQGPKLLIQFQNNGVVDDSQLPKDRFSAERLKGVDSTLKIQPAKLEDSAVYLCASSLVHGRTAQETQYFGPGTRLLVL.

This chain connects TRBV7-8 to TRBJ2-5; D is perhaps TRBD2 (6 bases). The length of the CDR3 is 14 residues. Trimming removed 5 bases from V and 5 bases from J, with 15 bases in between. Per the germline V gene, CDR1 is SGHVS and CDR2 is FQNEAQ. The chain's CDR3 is CASSRGGGMETQYF. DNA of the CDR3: TGTGCCAGCAGCCGCGGCGGAGGGATGGAGACCCAGTACTTC.

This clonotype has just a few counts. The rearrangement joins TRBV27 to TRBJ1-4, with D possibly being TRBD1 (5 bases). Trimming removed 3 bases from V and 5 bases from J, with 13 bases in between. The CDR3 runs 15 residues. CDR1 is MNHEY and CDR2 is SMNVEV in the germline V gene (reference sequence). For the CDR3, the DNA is TGTGCCAGCAGTTTCAAGGGACGGAAGAATGAAAAACTGTTTTTT. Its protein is CASSFKGRKNEKLFF.

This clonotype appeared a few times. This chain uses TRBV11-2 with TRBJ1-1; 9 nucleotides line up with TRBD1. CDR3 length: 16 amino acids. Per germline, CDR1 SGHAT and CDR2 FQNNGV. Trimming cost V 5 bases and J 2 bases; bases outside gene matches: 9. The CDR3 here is CASSVPGQGRNTEAFF. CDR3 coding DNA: TGTGCCAGCAGCGTGCCGGGACAGGGACGAAACACTGAAGCTTTCTTT.

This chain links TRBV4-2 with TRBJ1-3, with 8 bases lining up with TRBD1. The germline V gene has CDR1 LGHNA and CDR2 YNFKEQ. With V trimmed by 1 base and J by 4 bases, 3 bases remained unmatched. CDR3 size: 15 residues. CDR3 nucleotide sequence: TGTGCCAGCAGCCAAGGGACAGGGTCGGGAAACACCATATATTTT. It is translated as CASSQGTGSGNTIYF.

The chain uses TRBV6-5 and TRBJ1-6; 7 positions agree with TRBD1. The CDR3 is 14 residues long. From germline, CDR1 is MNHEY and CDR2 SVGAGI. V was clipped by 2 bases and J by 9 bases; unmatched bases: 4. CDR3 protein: CASSYGTGVSPLHF. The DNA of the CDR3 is TGTGCCAGCAGTTACGGTACAGGGGTTTCACCCCTCCACTTT.

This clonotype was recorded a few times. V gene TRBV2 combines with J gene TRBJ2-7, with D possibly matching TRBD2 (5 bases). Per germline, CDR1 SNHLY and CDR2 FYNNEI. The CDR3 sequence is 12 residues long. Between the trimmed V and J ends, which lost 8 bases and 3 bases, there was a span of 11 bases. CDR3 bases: TGTGCCAGCCGCTACCGGGGCTACGAGCAGTACTTC. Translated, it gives CASRYRGYEQYF. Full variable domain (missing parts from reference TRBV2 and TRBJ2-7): EPEVTQTPSHQVTQMGQEVILRCVPISNHLYFYWYRQILGQKVEFLVSFYNNEISEKSEIFDDQFSVERPDGSNFTLKIRSTKLEDSAMYFCASRYRGYEQYFGPGTRLTVT.

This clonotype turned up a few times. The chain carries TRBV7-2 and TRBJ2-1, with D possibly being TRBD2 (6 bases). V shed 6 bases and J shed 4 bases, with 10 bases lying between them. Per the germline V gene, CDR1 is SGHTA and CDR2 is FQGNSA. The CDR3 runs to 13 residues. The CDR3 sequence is CASRQTSYNEQFF. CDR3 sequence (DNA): TGTGCCAGCAGACAGACTAGTTACAATGAGCAGTTCTTC.

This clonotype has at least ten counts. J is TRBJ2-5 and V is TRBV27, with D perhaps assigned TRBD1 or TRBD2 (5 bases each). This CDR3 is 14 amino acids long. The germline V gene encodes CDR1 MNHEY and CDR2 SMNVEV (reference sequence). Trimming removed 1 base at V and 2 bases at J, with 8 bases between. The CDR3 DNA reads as TGTGCCAGCAGTTTATGGGGACGGCAAGAGACCCAGTACTTC. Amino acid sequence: CASSLWGRQETQYF.

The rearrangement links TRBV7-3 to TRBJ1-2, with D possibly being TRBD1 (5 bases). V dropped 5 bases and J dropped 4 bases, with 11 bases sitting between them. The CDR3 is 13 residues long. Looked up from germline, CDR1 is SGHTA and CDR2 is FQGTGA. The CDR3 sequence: CASSPDGGYGYTF. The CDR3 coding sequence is TGTGCCAGCAGCCCGGACGGGGGCTATGGCTACACCTTC. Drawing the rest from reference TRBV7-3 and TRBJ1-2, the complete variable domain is GAGVSQTPSNKVTEKGKYVELRCDPISGHTALYWYRQSLGQGPEFLIYFQGTGAADDSGLPNDRFFAVRPEGSVSTLKIQRTERGDSAVYLCASSPDGGYGYTFGSGTRLTVV.

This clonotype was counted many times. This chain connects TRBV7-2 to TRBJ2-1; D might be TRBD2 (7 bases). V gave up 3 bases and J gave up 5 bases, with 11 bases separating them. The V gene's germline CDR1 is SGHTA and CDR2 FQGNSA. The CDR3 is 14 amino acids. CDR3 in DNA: TGTGCCAGCAGCTTGGGGGGGCCGCACAATGAGCAGTTCTTC. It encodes CASSLGGPHNEQFF.

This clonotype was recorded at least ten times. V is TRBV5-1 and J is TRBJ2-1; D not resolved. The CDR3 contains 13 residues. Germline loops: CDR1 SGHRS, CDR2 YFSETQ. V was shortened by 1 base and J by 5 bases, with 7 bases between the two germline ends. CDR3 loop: CASSLWVNNEQFF. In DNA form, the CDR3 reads TGCGCCAGCAGCTTGTGGGTTAACAATGAGCAGTTCTTC.